This T cell receptor (beta chain) was identified in a study of technical replicates of blood from a handful of donors. Trimming pared 5 bases from V and 7 bases from J, leaving 15 bases between. This CDR3 spans 14 amino acids. Germline assignment: CDR1 SNHLY and CDR2 FYNNEI. The protocol was immunoSEQ multiplex PCR, while the TCRdb copy is restricted to in-frame clones and leaves out a portion. The sample includes fewer than 90,000 clones, roughly 93% of them seen just once. The clonotype comes from a human donor in good health. V is TRBV2 and J is TRBJ1-3, with a possible D match to TRBD1 (6 bases). The sequencing input was T cells isolated from PBMCs. CDR3 DNA sequence: TGTGCCAGCAGTTACAGGGATATAGGGAACACCATATATTTT. Its protein product is CASSYRDIGNTIYF.